Below, 2 T cell receptor beta chains from the same sample are listed, as sequenced in a study of identical twins. TCRdb re-called the 5' RACE reads with MiXCR, one entry per CDR3 protein. Among 200,000 to 250,000 distinct CDR3 sequences, roughly an eighth were seen once, and the ten largest hold around 8.3%. The sequenced sample consisted of memory (CD45RO+) T cells sorted from blood. These receptors came from a woman younger than 30 in good health.

This clonotype was detected only a few times. V usage is TRBV3-1 and J usage is TRBJ2-7, with 8 bases aligning to TRBD2. Trimming took 6 bases from V and 4 from J; bases not matched to a gene: 5. Germline lookup yields CDR1 LGHDT and CDR2 YNNKEL (reference sequence). The CDR3 consists of 13 residues. The CDR3 nucleotides are TGTGCCAGCAGTCGGACTAGCAATTACGAGCAGTACTTC. Its translation is CASSRTSNYEQYF.

The table lists this clonotype with a count of one. V usage is TRBV18 and J usage is TRBJ2-6; TRBD1 aligns across 8 bases. This CDR3 has 17 amino acids. J was trimmed by 2 bases and V by 3 bases; bases with no gene match: 6. Germline V lookup: CDR1 KGHSH, CDR2 LQKENI. CDR3 region: CASSPDRGVAGANVLTF. As DNA, the CDR3 is TGTGCCAGCTCACCCGACAGGGGTGTGGCTGGGGCCAACGTCCTGACTTTC.